This T cell receptor beta chain stems from a study of T cells in narcolepsy. General study results and limits: Autoreactive clonotypes reportedly recurred in blood of same and different patients, not controls. Comparing one patient's CSF and blood CD4+ clonotypes highlighted HCRT- and TRIB2-specific autoreactive clonotypes. No autoreactive T cell clone sequences appeared in some memory CD4+ repertoires.

This clone was seen a few times. Its antigen remains unknown. The repertoire was sequenced with immunoSEQ multiplex PCR; TCRdb's copy has only in-frame clones and lacks some. The profile shows about 30,000 clones, roughly 80% of them singletons. CDR1 is LNHDA and CDR2 is SQIVND in the germline V gene (reference sequence). The CDR3 extends over 15 amino acids. V lost 4 bases, J lost 1 base, and 11 bases lay in between. The receptor was isolated from a human donor in good health. V is TRBV19 and J is TRBJ1-5, with D perhaps TRBD1 (5 bases). Input material: memory (CD45RA-) CD4+ T cells from blood. In nucleotides, the CDR3 is TGTGCCAGTAGTACCGGGGCCGGGAGCAATCAGCCCCAGCATTTT. It encodes CASSTGAGSNQPQHF.